The next 27 T cell receptor beta chains were all read from a single sample in a study of T-cell reconstitution after alpha-beta-depleted transplantation in children. This sample's TCRbeta library carried unique molecular identifier barcodes. TCRdb used MiXCR to reprocess the PCR reads, holding one entry per CDR3 protein. Of about 230,000 distinct CDR3 sequences detected, roughly a tenth appear once; the ten largest clones hold 5.5% to 8%. The sequenced sample was PBMCs from the stem cell graft donor, obtained from the stem cell graft. Receptors originate from a human donor who donated a stem cell graft to a child with acute lymphoblastic leukemia.

This clonotype was counted between two and nine times. The chain has TRBV5-6 and TRBJ2-7; D is unresolved. V lost 1 base and J lost 2, with 13 bases in between. The length of the CDR3 is 15 residues. Germline CDR1 and CDR2: SGHDT and YYEEEE. The CDR3 protein is CASSLTSTVTYEQYF. The CDR3 DNA is TGTGCCAGCAGCTTGACCTCGACGGTGACCTACGAGCAGTACTTC.

This clonotype appeared a few times. The rearrangement joins TRBV14 to TRBJ1-3; D might be TRBD1 (5 bases). The CDR3 spans 16 residues. The germline V and J ends were trimmed by 0 bases and 0 bases, with 9 bases remaining between them. The germline CDR1 and CDR2 sequences are SGHDN and FVKESK. The chain's CDR3 is CASSQEGVSSGNTIYF. The CDR3 coding sequence is TGTGCCAGCAGCCAAGAGGGGGTGAGCTCTGGAAACACCATATATTTT.

V is TRBV6-1 and J is TRBJ2-2; D might be TRBD2 (6 bases). CDR1 and CDR2 (germline): MNHNS, SASEGT. V gave up 7 bases and J gave up 5 bases, with 11 bases separating them. CDR3 length: 13 amino acids. This CDR3 reads CASTLGGTGELFF. The CDR3 nucleotides are TGTGCCAGCACTCTGGGGGGTACCGGGGAGCTGTTTTTT.

This clonotype appeared a single time. A much larger clone sits a single nucleotide away, making a read error possible. The chain recombines TRBV10-3 with TRBJ1-1; no clear D. This CDR3 is built from 12 residues. Germline CDR1 ENHRY, CDR2 SYGVKD. The CDR3 protein is CAISEGVGEDFF. CDR3 DNA: TGTGCCATCAGTGAGGGGGTGGGTGAAGATTTCTTT.

In its sample, this clonotype was seen many times. The gene calls are TRBV12-3 or TRBV12-4 and TRBJ2-1; D might be TRBD1 or TRBD2, each matching 7 bases. Trimming pared 8 bases from V and 2 bases from J, leaving 16 bases between. CDR3 size: 15 residues. In DNA, the CDR3 is TGTGCCAGCGCCCGAGGGAGGGGGCCCTACAATGAGCAGTTCTTC. Translation: CASARGRGPYNEQFF.

The gene calls are TRBV10-3 and TRBJ2-1, with D unclear. The CDR3 consists of 16 residues. Germline assignment: CDR1 ENHRY and CDR2 SYGVKD. With 4 bases removed from V and 0 bases from J, the gap between germline ends came to 13 bases. In DNA, the CDR3 is TGTGCCATCAGTGCCGCAGGACCGAGCTCCTACAATGAGCAGTTCTTC. Translated: CAISAAGPSSYNEQFF.

V gene TRBV6-2 or TRBV6-3 combines with J gene TRBJ1-2, with D maybe TRBD1 (6 bases). Germline V gene data show CDR1 as MNHEY and CDR2 as SVGEGT. Trimming removed 2 bases from V and 6 bases from J, with 16 bases in between. The CDR3 is 15 amino acids. The CDR3 DNA reads TGTGCCAGCAGTTACGGGGGGCGAATGGGAAATGGCTACACCTTC. Its protein is CASSYGGRMGNGYTF.

The chain couples TRBV6-2 or TRBV6-3 to TRBJ1-3; D ambiguous. The CDR3 runs 15 residues. V dropped 7 bases and J dropped 0 bases, with 13 bases sitting between them. The germline CDR1 and CDR2 sequences are MNHEY and SVGEGT. CDR3 nucleotides: TGTGCCAGCACCACCCACCTCAGCTCTGGAAACACCATATATTTT. Protein product: CASTTHLSSGNTIYF.

This clonotype was seen a handful of times. The rearrangement links TRBV2 to TRBJ2-6; D not certain. Trimming left V 3 bases short and J 4 bases short, with 10 bases between. The CDR3 has 15 residues. CDR1 and CDR2 (germline): SNHLY, FYNNEI. The CDR3 spells CASSDWGRGANVLTF. The CDR3, as DNA: TGTGCCAGCAGTGACTGGGGTAGAGGGGCCAACGTCCTGACTTTC.

The sample holds many counts of this clonotype. The V call is TRBV11-2, the J call TRBJ1-1; TRBD1 might be the D (5 bases). V was shortened by 0 bases and J by 8 bases, with 10 bases between the two germline ends. Germline CDR1 is SGHAT and CDR2 is FQNNGV. The CDR3 runs to 13 residues. CDR3 coding DNA: TGTGCCAGCAGCTTAGATCCGGGGGGAGAAGCTTTCTTT. This translates into CASSLDPGGEAFF.

The rearrangement links TRBV7-2 to TRBJ1-1, with D perhaps TRBD1 (6 bases). This CDR3 is built from 16 residues. The ends were cut back, 5 bases at V and 2 bases at J, with 18 bases in the middle. Germline V lookup: CDR1 SGHTA, CDR2 FQGNSA. CDR3 in DNA: TGTGCCAGCAGCCCGTGGATGGGGGGCGGAAACACTGAAGCTTTCTTT. Its protein product is CASSPWMGGGNTEAFF. Full variable domain (outside the CDR3, taken from reference TRBV7-2 and TRBJ1-1): GAGVSQSPSNKVTEKGKDVELRCDPISGHTALYWYRQSLGQGLEFLIYFQGNSAPDKSGLPSDRFSAERTGGSVSTLTIQRTQQEDSAVYLCASSPWMGGGNTEAFFGQGTRLTVV.

This clonotype was detected ten times or more. The chain is built from TRBV11-2 and TRBJ1-6; D unclear. Germline CDR1 and CDR2: SGHAT and FQNNGV. The CDR3 runs to 13 residues. The V end lost 0 bases, the J end lost 8 bases, and 5 bases lay between the germline ends. The CDR3 here is CASSLEVDSPLHF. The CDR3 DNA reads as TGTGCCAGCAGCTTAGAGGTGGATTCACCCCTCCACTTT.

This clonotype was seen at least ten times. The chain carries TRBV5-1 and TRBJ1-1, with D uncertain. The CDR3 extends over 15 amino acids. Germline values: CDR1 SGHRS, CDR2 YFSETQ. V was shortened by 4 bases and J by 4 bases, with 17 bases between the two germline ends. CDR3 sequence (DNA): TGCGCCAGCAGCCCCAACTCTGGGGATAGCACTGAAGCTTTCTTT. It translates to CASSPNSGDSTEAFF. Filled out from reference TRBV5-1 and TRBJ1-1, the complete variable domain reads KAGVTQTPRYLIKTRGQQVTLSCSPISGHRSVSWYQQTPGQGLQFLFEYFSETQRNKGNFPGRFSGRQFSNSRSEMNVSTLELGDSALYLCASSPNSGDSTEAFFGQGTRLTVV.

In its sample, this clonotype was seen a few times. The rearrangement joins TRBV11-2 to TRBJ2-5; D is perhaps TRBD1 or TRBD2 (5 bases each). Germline assignment: CDR1 SGHAT and CDR2 FQNNGV. This CDR3 region has 16 residues. Trimming took off 4 bases at V and 1 base at J, with 16 bases between the two ends. The CDR3 nucleotides read TGTGCCAGCAGCTCGGGATCCGGGACGGTCCAAGAGACCCAGTACTTC. Encoded protein: CASSSGSGTVQETQYF.

The V call is TRBV10-3, the J call TRBJ2-5, with 7 bases lining up with TRBD2. This CDR3 is built from 18 residues. The germline gives CDR1 ENHRY, CDR2 SYGVKD. J gave up 5 bases and V 2 bases, and 17 bases lay outside the gene matches. The CDR3, as DNA: TGTGCCATCAGTGAGCCTCCCCTCCTAGCGGTGAAGAAGGAGACCCAGTACTTC. This codes for CAISEPPLLAVKKETQYF.

This clonotype was seen at least ten times. This chain uses TRBV3-1 with TRBJ2-1; the D gene could be TRBD1 or TRBD2 (5 bases each). Germline values: CDR1 LGHDT, CDR2 YNNKEL (reference sequence). The CDR3 sequence is 17 residues long. The V end was cut by 0 bases, the J end by 7 bases, with 19 bases between. The chain's CDR3 is CASSQELPGAARNEQFF. The CDR3 DNA sequence: TGTGCCAGCAGCCAAGAACTCCCCGGGGCCGCTCGGAATGAGCAGTTCTTC.

Of note for this clonotype: An end of the junction differs from the germline gene, which may be a read error. The V call is TRBV27, the J call TRBJ2-4; 8 bases line up with TRBD2. Germline-derived CDR1 and CDR2 are MNHEY and SMNVEV (reference sequence). The CDR3 contains 16 residues. The DNA for the CDR3 is TGTGGCAGCAGTTCCTTGGGAGCGGGGGCCAAAAACGTTCAGTACTTC. It is translated as CGSSSLGAGAKNVQYF.

This chain links TRBV19 with TRBJ1-1; a weak D match, TRBD1 (5 bases). Germline V CDR1 and CDR2: LNHDA, SQIVND (reference sequence). The ends were cut back, 5 bases at V and 4 bases at J, with 14 bases in the middle. The CDR3 spans 14 residues. Here the CDR3 DNA reads TGTGCCAGTAGTGGGACGGGATTGTCCACTGAAGCTTTCTTT. Its protein is CASSGTGLSTEAFF.

The chain has TRBV5-1 and TRBJ2-7, with TRBD1 matching over 8 bases. The ends lost 0 bases at V and 5 bases at J; junction bases unmatched: 7. The CDR3 contains 15 residues. Looked up from germline, CDR1 is SGHRS and CDR2 is YFSETQ. The CDR3 nucleotides read TGCGCCAGCAGCTTGGGGACAGGGATAATCGACGAGCAGTACTTC. As protein: CASSLGTGIIDEQYF.

The sample holds a few counts of this clonotype. This rearrangement joins TRBV20-1 to TRBJ1-5; a possible D gene is TRBD1 (5 bases). The germline V gene encodes CDR1 DFQATT and CDR2 SNEGSKA (reference sequence). This CDR3 contains 18 residues. V was shortened by 1 base and J by 2 bases, with 21 bases between the two germline ends. The chain's CDR3 is CSARVNTGTEIGNQPQHF. The CDR3 DNA reads TGCAGTGCTAGAGTAAATACCGGGACGGAGATTGGCAATCAGCCCCAGCATTTT.

This clonotype was seen many times. This chain's CDR3 is CSAPVRVGSYEQYF. DNA for the CDR3: TGCAGTGCTCCTGTCAGGGTTGGTTCCTACGAGCAGTACTTC. The chain links TRBV20-1 to TRBJ2-7; D is possibly TRBD1 (5 bases). The V gene lost 5 bases and the J gene lost 1 base, with 15 bases spanning the gap. The CDR3 contains 14 residues. Germline CDR1 and CDR2: DFQATT and SNEGSKA (reference sequence).

This chain uses TRBV20-1 with TRBJ2-3; tentative D call: TRBD2 (7 bases). This CDR3 comprises 15 residues. From germline, CDR1 is DFQATT and CDR2 SNEGSKA (reference sequence). V lost 3 bases and J 2 bases, leaving 15 bases between the germline ends. The CDR3 DNA follows: TGCAGTGCTAGGGGGCGGGGGCCTTACACAGATACGCAGTATTTT. Translation gives CSARGRGPYTDTQYF.

As DNA, the CDR3 is TGTGCCAGCAGCTTCGATAGCGGGAGAGGAACCGGGGAGCTGTTTTTT. It codes for CASSFDSGRGTGELFF. This rearrangement joins TRBV11-2 to TRBJ2-2, with TRBD2 matching 9 bases. The V gene's germline CDR1 is SGHAT and CDR2 FQNNGV. CDR3 size: 16 residues. The V and J ends lost 3 bases and 5 bases, in that order; junction bases with no gene match: 7.

The chain recombines TRBV7-2 with TRBJ2-5, with D perhaps matching TRBD2 (5 bases). From germline, CDR1 is SGHTA and CDR2 FQGNSA. The V end lost 5 bases, the J end lost 4 bases, and 14 bases lay between the germline ends. This CDR3 has 14 residues. The CDR3 loop reads CASSPPRRTETQYF. The CDR3 DNA reads TGTGCCAGCAGCCCCCCGCGGAGGACAGAGACCCAGTACTTC.

This clonotype was picked up many times. The chain uses TRBV29-1 and TRBJ2-3; 12 positions match TRBD2. After removal of 4 bases from V and 0 bases from J, the junction contained 5 bases not matched to a gene. Per the germline V gene, CDR1 is SQVTM and CDR2 is ANQGSEA. This CDR3 has 16 amino acids. In nucleotides, the CDR3 is TGCAGCGTTGTCGGGCTAGCGGGGGGGAGCACAGATACGCAGTATTTT. Encoded protein: CSVVGLAGGSTDTQYF.

The sample holds a few counts of this clonotype. The rearrangement uses TRBV6-5 and TRBJ2-5, with 9 nucleotides matching TRBD2. Germline loops: CDR1 MNHEY, CDR2 SVGAGI. Trimming at V came to 8 bases and at J to 4 bases, leaving 8 bases not matched to a gene. The CDR3 contains 14 residues. The CDR3 DNA reads TGTGCCAGCGTTAGCGGGGGCTGGGGAGAGACCCAGTACTTC. Translating gives CASVSGGWGETQYF.

The chain carries TRBV7-2 and TRBJ2-7, with D perhaps TRBD1 or TRBD2 (6 bases each). The CDR3 is 12 amino acids. Germline lookup yields CDR1 SGHTA and CDR2 FQGNSA. The CDR3 region is CLGGGRENEQYF. CDR3 DNA sequence: TGTTTGGGTGGGGGGCGCGAAAACGAGCAGTACTTC.